The subject of this entry is one T cell receptor (beta chain). Its antigen is undetermined. The data stem from a study of beta chain features in type 1 diabetes. Looking at the study overall: Healthy donors and patients had similar age, gender and cell yields. Regarding the study as a whole: The study left unresolved whether HLA type influences TCRB rearrangement. Moderate but significant shortening of TCRB CDR3s was recorded in all four CD4+ subsets from Type 1 diabetes patients. At VDJ recombination sites, type 1 diabetes patients had fewer insertions and more deleted nucleotides.

Investigators reverse transcribed all isolated RNA, so they sequenced expressed TCRB transcripts. TCRdb's table, derived via immunoSEQ multiplex PCR, lists solely in-frame clones and lacks some. The sample holds around 300,000 clones; 9.5% to 12% are singletons and the top ten take over 0.015%. This CDR3 has 16 residues. Per germline, CDR1 MNHNS and CDR2 SASEGT. The V and J ends lost 2 bases and 2 bases, in that order; junction bases with no gene match: 6. Sequencing was done on a sample of naive CD4+ T cells from blood. The TCR was taken from a young woman in good health. This sequence joins TRBV6-1 and TRBJ2-3; 8 nucleotides align to TRBD2. CDR3 in DNA: TGTGCCAGCAGTGAATCGGGGGGGACCCTCACAGATACGCAGTATTTT. Amino acids: CASSESGGTLTDTQYF.